The 5 T cell receptor beta chains below were found in one sample sequenced in a study of blood T cells in healthy people across ages. PCR was performed a second time for about 7 to 11 cycles using a sample-barcoded 5' primer and a J-beta primer mix. In TCRdb, the 5' RACE reads were re-called with MiXCR into one record per CDR3 protein. The data contain 1 million to 1.2 million distinct CDR3 sequences, less than 45% of them singletons. The sequenced sample consisted of blood. The receptors stem from a man younger than 30 in good health.

The chain couples TRBV6-2 or TRBV6-3 to TRBJ1-5, with 7 bases aligning to TRBD1. CDR1 is MNHEY, CDR2 SVGEGT, per germline. CDR3 length: 15 residues. The trim removed 7 bases at V and 4 bases at J, leaving 10 bases unmatched. CDR3 sequence (DNA): TGTGCCAGCACCCCCGACAGGGTGAGGAATCAGCCCCAGCATTTT. It specifies CASTPDRVRNQPQHF.

The V and J genes are TRBV7-8 and TRBJ2-3; TRBD1 might be the D (6 bases). From germline, CDR1 is SGHVS and CDR2 FQNEAQ. The CDR3 extends over 15 amino acids. The V and J ends lost 4 bases and 2 bases respectively, with 13 bases between them. DNA of the CDR3: TGTGCCAGCAGCTCCACAGGGCTGTTCACAGATACGCAGTATTTT. Protein: CASSSTGLFTDTQYF.

A remark on this clonotype: At one boundary the junction diverges from the germline segment, which might be a read error. The chain joins TRBV5-1 to TRBJ2-3; D is perhaps TRBD2 (5 bases). Germline lookup yields CDR1 SGHRS and CDR2 YFSETQ. The CDR3 contains 16 residues. The DNA of the CDR3 is TGCGCCAGCAGCTTGGACGACGGGGTCCGCACAGATGCGCAGTATTTT. This sequence encodes CASSLDDGVRTDAQYF.

There are many counts of this clonotype. This sequence joins TRBV12-3 or TRBV12-4 and TRBJ1-2, with D tentatively TRBD1 (5 bases). The CDR3 totals 15 residues. V was clipped by 6 bases and J by 0 bases, with 14 bases between them. The CDR3 coding sequence is TGTGCCAGCAGGGTTAGGGGCAGCGCTAACTATGGCTACACCTTC. This codes for CASRVRGSANYGYTF.

A few counts support this clonotype. One end of the junction fails to match germline, which may point to a read error. The chain employs TRBV20-1 and TRBJ1-6; D uncertain. The length of the CDR3 is 16 residues. Germline CDR1 DFQATT, CDR2 SNEGSKA (reference sequence). The CDR3 region is CSARVAADSYNSPLHF. CDR3 in DNA: TGCAGTGCGAGAGTCGCGGCCGACTCCTATAATTCACCCCTCCACTTT.